A single TCR beta chain is shown here with its context. Its antigen remains unknown. This specimen belongs to a study of glioma-infiltrating T cells after dendritic cell vaccination. Study-level results: Higher pretreatment TIL content predicted longer progression-free time and survival.

The V gene end was trimmed by 3 bases and the J gene end by 0 bases; junction bases not matched to a gene: 7. The CDR3 runs to 18 residues. Germline V gene data show CDR1 as SGHAT and CDR2 as FQNNGV. Patients had residual fresh-frozen tumor tissue and more than two years of survival data. The immunoSEQ assay amplified TCRB CDR3 from up to 2 ug DNA. Some clones are missing from TCRdb's copy, which holds only in-frame ones; the method was immunoSEQ multiplex PCR. The table shows tens of thousands of clones, with 70% to 90% occurring only once. The chain couples TRBV11-2 to TRBJ1-5; TRBD1 aligns across 11 bases. Sequencing used blood, obtained before dendritic cell vaccination. This TCR came from a human donor with glioblastoma. CDR3 bases: TGTGCCAGCAGCTTGATTGGACAGGGGGCGTATAGCAATCAGCCCCAGCATTTT. It specifies CASSLIGQGAYSNQPQHF.